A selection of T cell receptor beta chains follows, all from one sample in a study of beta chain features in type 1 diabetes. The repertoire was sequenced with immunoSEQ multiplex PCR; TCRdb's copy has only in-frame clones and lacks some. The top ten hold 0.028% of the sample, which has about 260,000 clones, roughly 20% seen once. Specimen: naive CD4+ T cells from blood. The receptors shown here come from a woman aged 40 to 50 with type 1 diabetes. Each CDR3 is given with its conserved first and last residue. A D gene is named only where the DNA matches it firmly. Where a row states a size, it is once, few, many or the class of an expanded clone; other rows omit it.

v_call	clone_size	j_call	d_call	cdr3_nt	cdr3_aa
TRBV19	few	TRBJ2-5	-	TGTGCCAGTAGTAACGAGGTCCAAGAGACCCAGTACTTC	CASSNEVQETQYF
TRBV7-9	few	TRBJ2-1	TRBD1	TGTGCCAGCAGCTTCCGGGACAGGCTAAGGGAGTTCTTC	CASSFRDRLREFF
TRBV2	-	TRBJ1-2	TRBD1	TGTGCCAGCAGGGACAGGGGGCACTATGGCTACACCTTC	CASRDRGHYGYTF
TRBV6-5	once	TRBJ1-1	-	TGTGCCAGCAGTTACTCGCAGGGTTCCGCTGAAGCTTTCTTT	CASSYSQGSAEAFF
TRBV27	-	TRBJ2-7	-	TGTGCCAGCAGCCACCCGGGTGGCGAGCAGTACTTC	CASSHPGGEQYF
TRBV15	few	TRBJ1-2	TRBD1	TGTGCCACCAGCAGCCTCGACAGGGCCGGCTACACCTTC	CATSSLDRAGYTF
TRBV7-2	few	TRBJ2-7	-	TGTGCCAGCGGACCAACCGGGACACATTTTGACGAGCAGTACTTC	CASGPTGTHFDEQYF
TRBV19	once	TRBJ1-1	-	TGTGCCAGTAGCCTACGAAAGGAGGACACTGAAGCTTTCTTT	CASSLRKEDTEAFF
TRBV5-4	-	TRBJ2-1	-	TGTGCCAGCAGCCGGGCGGGACAGACGTCCTACAATGAGCAGTTCTTC	CASSRAGQTSYNEQFF
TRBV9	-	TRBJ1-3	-	TGTGCCAGCAGACAAGGGAGCTCTGGAAACACCATATATTTT	CASRQGSSGNTIYF
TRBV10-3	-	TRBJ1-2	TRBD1	TGTGCCATCCAGGGGGCGAGCTATGGCTACACCTTC	CAIQGASYGYTF
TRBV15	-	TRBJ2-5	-	TGTGCCACCAGCCCTTCTAACGTCCAAGAGACCCAGTACTTC	CATSPSNVQETQYF
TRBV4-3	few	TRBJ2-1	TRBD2	TGCGCCAGCAGCCAAGATCCCACGGGAGGGAGGGGTGAGCAGTTCTTC	CASSQDPTGGRGEQFF
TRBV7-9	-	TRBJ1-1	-	TGTGCCAGCACCGCAAGCGGGGGCCGGGGTGAAGCTTTCTTT	CASTASGGRGEAFF
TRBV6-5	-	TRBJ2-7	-	TGTGCCAGCAGTTATCGTCTAATGGGGCTGTACGAGCAGTACTTC	CASSYRLMGLYEQYF
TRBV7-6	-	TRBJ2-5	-	TGTGCCAGCAGCGCCGCGGAAACCCAGTACTTC	CASSAAETQYF
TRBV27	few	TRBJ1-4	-	TGTGCCAGCAGTTTATGGGGAGGTGGTGAAAAACTGTTTTTT	CASSLWGGGEKLFF
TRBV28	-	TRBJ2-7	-	TGTGCCAGCTCCCACTACGAGCAGTACTTC	CASSHYEQYF
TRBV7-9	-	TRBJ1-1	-	TGTGCCAGCAGCCCCGCCGCGAGGGCCGGCACTGAAGCTTTCTTT	CASSPAARAGTEAFF
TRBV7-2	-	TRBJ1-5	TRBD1	TGTGCCAGCAGCTCCCCGGACAGGGATCAGCCCCAGCATTTT	CASSSPDRDQPQHF
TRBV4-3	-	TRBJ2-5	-	TGCGCCAGCAGTCGTGCCCAGGGTGGAGAGACCCAGTACTTC	CASSRAQGGETQYF
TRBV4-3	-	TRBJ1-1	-	TGCGCCAGCAGCCAAGGTGGGCGGGCAAACACTGAAGCTTTCTTT	CASSQGGRANTEAFF
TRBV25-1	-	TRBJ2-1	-	TGTGCCAGCCGCGATACCGGGACCTACAATGAGCAGTTCTTC	CASRDTGTYNEQFF
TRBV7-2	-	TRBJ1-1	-	TGTGCCAGCAGCTTAGGGGCAGGGAACACTGAAGCTTTCTTT	CASSLGAGNTEAFF
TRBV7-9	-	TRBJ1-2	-	TGTGCCAGCAGCTCAGGAATCCCACCATACTCCAGCGGCTACACCTTC	CASSSGIPPYSSGYTF
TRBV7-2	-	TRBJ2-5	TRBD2	TGTGCCAGCAGCACCCAAGGGAGCGGGGGGGAGACCCAGTACTTC	CASSTQGSGGETQYF
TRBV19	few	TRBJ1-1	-	TGTGCCGTCCTGCGTGGTAGCTACACTGAAGCTTTCTTT	CAVLRGSYTEAFF
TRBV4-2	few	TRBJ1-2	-	TGTGCCAGCAGCCAAGGATGGGGCGAGGACAGAGGGGCTAGTGGCACCTTC	CASSQGWGEDRGASGTF
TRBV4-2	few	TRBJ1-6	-	TGTGCCAGCAGCCCGGACTACCTGAATTCACCCCTCCACTTT	CASSPDYLNSPLHF
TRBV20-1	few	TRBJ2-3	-	TGCAGTGCTCAAGAAGGGGCGCAGTATTTT	CSAQEGAQYF
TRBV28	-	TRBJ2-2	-	TGTGCCAGCAGTTTGGTGCAGGGCACCGGGGAGCTGTTTTTT	CASSLVQGTGELFF
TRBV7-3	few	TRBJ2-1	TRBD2	TGTGCCAGCAGCTTACGGGGGAGGGCTGAGCAGTTCTTC	CASSLRGRAEQFF
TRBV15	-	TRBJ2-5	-	TGTGCCACCAGCAGAGTAAAAGAGGCGAGGGAGACCCAGTACTTC	CATSRVKEARETQYF
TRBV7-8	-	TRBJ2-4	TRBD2	TGTGCCAGCAGCTTAGGTCTAGCGGGAGACATTCAGTACTTC	CASSLGLAGDIQYF
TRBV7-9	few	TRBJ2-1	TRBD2	TGTGCCAGCAGCTTAGAGGAAGGACTAGCGGGAGCGTATGAGCAGTTCTTC	CASSLEEGLAGAYEQFF
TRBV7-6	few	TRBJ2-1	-	TGTGCCAGCGGGGGGGCCCCGATGAACAATGAGCAGTTCTTC	CASGGAPMNNEQFF
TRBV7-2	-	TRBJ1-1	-	TGTGCCAGCAGCTTAGAACAGTCGAACACTGAAGCTTTCTTT	CASSLEQSNTEAFF
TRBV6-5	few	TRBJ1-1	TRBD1	TGTGCCAGTAGCAGGGGGGAGAACACTGAAGCTTTCTTT	CASSRGENTEAFF
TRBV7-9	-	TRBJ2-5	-	TGTGCCAGCAGCTTACTAGCCTCAGAGACCCAGTACTTC	CASSLLASETQYF
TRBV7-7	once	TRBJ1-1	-	TGTGCCAGCAGCTTAGACAGAAACACTGAAGCTTTCTTT	CASSLDRNTEAFF
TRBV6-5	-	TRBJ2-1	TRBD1	TGTGCCAGCAGTTTAGACAGGGGGTACAGTGAGCAGTTCTTC	CASSLDRGYSEQFF
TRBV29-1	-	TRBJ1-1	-	TGCAGCGTCGGGATGAACACTGAAGCTTTCTTT	CSVGMNTEAFF
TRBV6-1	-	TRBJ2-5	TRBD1	TGTGCCAGCAGTGAGACAGGGCAAGAGACCCAGTACTTC	CASSETGQETQYF
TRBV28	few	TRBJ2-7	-	TGTGCCAGCAGCCTAAGCTCCTACGAGCAGTACTTC	CASSLSSYEQYF
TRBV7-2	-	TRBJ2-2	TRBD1	TGTGCCAGCAGGGCCGGGACAGCATTCACCGGGGAGCTGTTTTTT	CASRAGTAFTGELFF
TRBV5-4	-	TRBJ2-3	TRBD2	TGTGCCAGCAGCTCCGGGACTAAGACAGATACGCAGTATTTT	CASSSGTKTDTQYF
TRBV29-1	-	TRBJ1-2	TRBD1	TGCAGCGCCGCGGGGGGGACAGGGGAAAACTATGGCTACACCTTC	CSAAGGTGENYGYTF
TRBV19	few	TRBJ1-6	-	TGTGCCAGTAGTATTAACGGCGGCAGGGCCCCTGACCACCTCCACTTT	CASSINGGRAPDHLHF
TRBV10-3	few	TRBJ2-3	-	TGTGCCATCAGTGAACCAGGTCGTCACACAGATACGCAGTATTTT	CAISEPGRHTDTQYF
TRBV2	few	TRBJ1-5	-	TGTGCCAGCAGTGTGACGGAGGATCAGCCCCAGCATTTT	CASSVTEDQPQHF
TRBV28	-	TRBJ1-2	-	TGTGCCAGCAGTTTGGGGTGGCCCCTTCGGGGCTATGGCTACACCTTC	CASSLGWPLRGYGYTF
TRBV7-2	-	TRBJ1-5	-	TGTGCCAGCAGCCCCGCGGGTGGGGGGAACCAGCCCCAGCATTTT	CASSPAGGGNQPQHF
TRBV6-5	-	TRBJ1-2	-	TGTGCCAGCAGTCGACAGGCATGGTATGGCTACACCTTC	CASSRQAWYGYTF
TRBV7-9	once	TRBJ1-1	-	TGTGCCAGCAGCCCAACGGGCACTGAAGCTTTCTTT	CASSPTGTEAFF
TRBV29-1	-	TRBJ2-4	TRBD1	TGCAGCGTTGAGACAGGGGGCAAAAACATTCAGTACTTC	CSVETGGKNIQYF